Here is one TCR beta chain with its context. Its antigen is not known. The germline V gene encodes CDR1 SGHRS and CDR2 YFSETQ. The CDR3 sequence is 14 residues long. V was cut by 1 base and J by 5 bases, with 12 bases left in between. The source of the sample is a study of OX40 agonist ivuxolimab in advanced cancers. General study results and limits: The expanded peripheral T cells' antigen specificity was not determined.

Profiling relied on immunoSEQ multiplex PCR, and the TCRdb table lists in-frame clones only, not all of them. In the table there are almost 70,000 clones, more than 80% of which are singletons. The sequence was obtained from an adult with an advanced solid tumor such as melanoma, head and neck, liver or kidney cancer. The chain combines TRBV5-1 with TRBJ1-1; D is uncertain. Here the sequenced sample was CD4+ or CD8+ T cells sorted from blood, taken in a trial of the OX40 agonist ivuxolimab. Written as DNA, the CDR3 is TGCGCCAGCAGCTTGAATCCCCCTAGGACTGAAGCTTTCTTT. Translation gives CASSLNPPRTEAFF.